These 23 T cell receptor beta chains were all obtained from the same sample, sequenced in a study of PD-L1 blockade in urothelial cancer. The time point was: peripheral blood 6 weeks after treatment start. The table came from immunoSEQ multiplex PCR; TCRdb's copy has only in-frame clones and leaves some out. The table has tens of thousands of clones, roughly 90% seen once. Source: PBMCs, taken around atezolizumab (anti-PD-L1) treatment. These receptors came from a man in his 60s with urothelial cancer.

The chain carries TRBV7-3 and TRBJ2-1; 7 bases line up with TRBD2. This CDR3 is 15 amino acids long. The V gene's germline CDR1 is SGHTA and CDR2 FQGTGA. The ends lost 4 bases at V and 4 bases at J; junction bases unmatched: 7. The CDR3 sequence: CASSSLGGRYNEQFF. Here the CDR3 DNA reads TGTGCCAGCAGCTCCCTTGGCGGGAGATACAATGAGCAGTTCTTC.

The J gene is TRBJ1-3, the V gene TRBV4-2; D perhaps matches TRBD1 (5 bases). The CDR3 spans 15 residues. Germline V gene lookup returns CDR1 LGHNA and CDR2 YNFKEQ. With 1 base removed from V and 0 bases from J, the gap between germline ends came to 7 bases. The CDR3 protein is CASSQATDSGNTIYF. The DNA for the CDR3 is TGTGCCAGCAGCCAAGCGACAGACTCTGGAAACACCATATATTTT.

V and J are TRBV7-2 and TRBJ2-3; 7 bases are a match to TRBD2. This CDR3 contains 18 residues. The germline V gene has CDR1 SGHTA and CDR2 FQGNSA. The ends lost 6 bases at V and 0 bases at J; junction bases unmatched: 15. The CDR3 region has the DNA TGTGCCAGCAGTTACCTGGGGTCGTGGGGGGGTAGCACAGATACGCAGTATTTT. Translation: CASSYLGSWGGSTDTQYF.

On this clone: A junction boundary mismatches the germline segment, possibly from a read error. V gene TRBV19 combines with J gene TRBJ2-4; 12 bases are a match to TRBD2. Germline V gene lookup returns CDR1 LNHDA and CDR2 SQIVND (reference sequence). The CDR3 length is 13 residues. CDR3 sequence: CASSTGLAGIRHF. The CDR3 DNA is TGTGCCAGTAGTACAGGACTAGCGGGGATAAGGCACTTC.

This clone was recorded a few times. The V gene is TRBV9, the J gene TRBJ1-6, with unresolved D. Germline-derived CDR1 and CDR2 are SGDLS and YYNGEE. V dropped 2 bases and J dropped 10 bases, with 16 bases sitting between them. The CDR3 is made up of 15 amino acids. The CDR3, as DNA: TGTGCCAGCAGCGTTGCCGGGTACTTTGGGTCACCCCTCCACTTT. Translating it yields CASSVAGYFGSPLHF.

The CDR3 region has the DNA TGTGCCAGCAGCTTAGTGTTATCGGGACAGGGACGGGAAAAACTGTTTTTT. Its translation: CASSLVLSGQGREKLFF. V is TRBV7-9 and J is TRBJ1-4; 9 nucleotides line up with TRBD1. J gave up 8 bases and V 1 base, and 11 bases lay outside the gene matches. CDR3 length equals 17 residues. In germline, CDR1 is SEHNR, CDR2 FQNEAQ (reference sequence).

V gene TRBV5-4 combines with J gene TRBJ2-7; TRBD1 matches at 10 bases. The germline gives CDR1 SGHNT, CDR2 YYREEE (reference sequence). The CDR3 spans 15 residues. V dropped 4 bases and J dropped 2; count of bases not matched to a gene: 6. CDR3 residues: CASSPRTGGPYEQYF. The CDR3 DNA sequence: TGTGCCAGCAGCCCCAGGACAGGGGGACCCTACGAGCAGTACTTC.

The chain combines TRBV5-1 with TRBJ2-3; D is perhaps TRBD1 (6 bases). This CDR3 contains 15 residues. CDR1 and CDR2 (germline): SGHRS, YFSETQ. Trimming left V 6 bases short and J 1 base short, with 15 bases between. Here the CDR3 DNA reads TGCGCCAGCATGATGGCAGGGGATGGCACAGATACGCAGTATTTT. Its translation is CASMMAGDGTDTQYF.

The V gene is TRBV5-1, the J gene TRBJ2-7; 10 positions agree with TRBD2. The CDR3 covers 15 residues. Trimming at V came to 7 bases and at J to 2 bases, leaving 9 bases not matched to a gene. Germline CDR1 is SGHRS and CDR2 is YFSETQ. CDR3 amino acids: CASRGRAGGAYEQYF. CDR3 nucleotide sequence: TGCGCCAGCCGCGGCCGAGCGGGGGGGGCCTACGAGCAGTACTTC.

The rearrangement links TRBV4-1 to TRBJ1-1, with D hard to call. V shed 1 base and J shed 4 bases, with 10 bases lying between them. Germline CDR1 reads MGHRA; CDR2 reads YSYEKL. The CDR3 runs to 14 residues. CDR3 bases: TGCGCCAGCAGCCAAGCCCTTTTATCCACTGAAGCTTTCTTT. Its protein is CASSQALLSTEAFF.

The rearrangement joins TRBV5-1 to TRBJ2-5; 9 nucleotides line up with TRBD2. The CDR3 is 16 amino acids. Trimming at V came to 4 bases and at J to 5 bases, leaving 12 bases not matched to a gene. The germline gives CDR1 SGHRS, CDR2 YFSETQ. CDR3 DNA sequence: TGCGCCAGCAGCCCGGCGGGGGGGTGGCTCCGGGAGACCCAGTACTTC. Protein sequence: CASSPAGGWLRETQYF.

V usage is TRBV19 and J usage is TRBJ1-2; D gene unclear. Germline V CDR1 and CDR2: LNHDA, SQIVND (reference sequence). The CDR3 loop spans 13 amino acids. The V end lost 7 bases, the J end lost 7 bases, and 16 bases lay between the germline ends. The CDR3 reads CASTSREKTGYTF. Written as DNA, the CDR3 is TGTGCCAGTACTAGCCGGGAGAAAACTGGCTACACCTTC.

The rearrangement uses TRBV6-5 and TRBJ1-5; D is possibly TRBD1 (6 bases). Per the germline V gene, CDR1 is MNHEY and CDR2 is SVGAGI. The CDR3 consists of 14 residues. Trimming removed 2 bases at V and 5 bases at J, with 10 bases between. The DNA for the CDR3 is TGTGCCAGCAGTTACGGGGGGGGCCATCAGCCCCAGCATTTT. Its translation: CASSYGGGHQPQHF.

Details on this clone: Mismatch with germline at one junction end may stem from a read error. The chain employs TRBV7-7 and TRBJ2-5, with unresolved D. The CDR3 extends over 15 amino acids. Germline V gene data show CDR1 as SSHAT and CDR2 as FNYEAQ (reference sequence). The CDR3 nucleotides read TGTGCTAGCAGCTTAGCAGGCACCCACGGGGAGACCCAGTACTTC. As protein: CASSLAGTHGETQYF.

The V call is TRBV2, the J call TRBJ2-6; D possibly corresponds to TRBD1 (6 bases). Germline values: CDR1 SNHLY, CDR2 FYNNEI. Deletions cut 0 bases from V and 0 bases from J, with 12 bases between. The CDR3 covers 18 residues. This CDR3 reads CASSEAGQPDSGANVLTF. CDR3 DNA sequence: TGTGCCAGCAGTGAAGCAGGACAGCCTGACTCTGGGGCCAACGTCCTGACTTTC.

V and J are TRBV19 and TRBJ1-5, with D perhaps TRBD1 (5 bases). The V gene lost 3 bases and the J gene lost 7 bases, with 13 bases spanning the gap. CDR3 length equals 14 residues. CDR1 is LNHDA and CDR2 is SQIVND in the germline V gene (reference sequence). The CDR3 sequence is CASSMRGYRQPQHF. DNA of the CDR3: TGTGCCAGTAGTATGCGGGGCTATCGACAGCCCCAGCATTTT.

The chain combines TRBV19 with TRBJ2-3; TRBD2 matches 8 bases. The germline V gene has CDR1 LNHDA and CDR2 SQIVND (reference sequence). This CDR3 spans 16 amino acids. V shed 5 bases and J 4 bases; nucleotides not matched to a gene: 11. The CDR3 DNA sequence: TGTGCCAGTAGTCTCATCGCGGGAGGAGGCTCAGATACGCAGTATTTT. Residues: CASSLIAGGGSDTQYF.

The rearrangement uses TRBV14 and TRBJ2-7, with 11 bases that match TRBD2. The CDR3 spans 16 residues. Germline V CDR1 and CDR2: SGHDN, FVKESK. V lost 4 bases and J lost 3; bases outside the gene matches: 8. Here the CDR3 reads CASSPGLAGGIYEQYF. The DNA of the CDR3 is TGTGCCAGCAGCCCCGGCCTAGCGGGAGGTATCTACGAGCAGTACTTC.

The rearrangement joins TRBV19 to TRBJ1-2; D gene uncertain. Germline V lookup: CDR1 LNHDA, CDR2 SQIVND (reference sequence). Trimming left V 0 bases short and J 4 bases short, with 21 bases between. This CDR3 has 18 residues. CDR3 protein: CASSIETGGPVNVYGYTF. CDR3 nucleotide sequence: TGTGCCAGTAGTATAGAAACTGGCGGTCCGGTGAATGTCTATGGCTACACCTTC.

The chain is built from TRBV15 and TRBJ1-4; D might be TRBD1 (5 bases). The CDR3 length is 13 residues. V was clipped by 1 base and J by 5 bases, with 5 bases between them. Germline CDR1 LNHNV, CDR2 YYDKDF (reference sequence). The CDR3: CATSRGQNEKLFF. The CDR3 DNA sequence: TGTGCCACCAGCAGAGGACAGAATGAAAAACTGTTTTTT.

V gene TRBV4-3 combines with J gene TRBJ2-3, with a possible D match to TRBD1 (5 bases). The CDR3 contains 15 residues. Germline-derived CDR1 and CDR2 are LGHNA and YSLEER. V lost 1 base and J lost 2, with 10 bases in between. DNA of the CDR3: TGCGCCAGCAGCCAAGGTAGCAGGGACACAGATACGCAGTATTTT. Residues: CASSQGSRDTDTQYF.

The chain carries TRBV7-8 and TRBJ1-3; D is possibly TRBD1 (5 bases). CDR3 length: 17 amino acids. V was clipped by 7 bases and J by 2 bases, with 21 bases between them. Germline V gene data show CDR1 as SGHVS and CDR2 as FQNEAQ. The CDR3 reads CASTPTRMGLAGNTIYF. The CDR3 nucleotides are TGTGCCAGCACCCCAACACGGATGGGGCTCGCTGGAAACACCATATATTTT.

This clone was found a few times. V usage is TRBV7-9 and J usage is TRBJ2-7; D may be TRBD2 (6 bases). The CDR3 is 14 amino acids. The germline V gene has CDR1 SEHNR and CDR2 FQNEAQ (reference sequence). Trimming shortened V by 1 base and J by 6 bases, and 13 bases separated the two germline ends. DNA for the CDR3: TGTGCCAGCAGCTTAGGTGCTAGCGAAGGCGAGCAGTACTTC. Its translation is CASSLGASEGEQYF. Supplemented by reference TRBV7-9 and TRBJ2-7, the full variable domain reads DTGVSQNPRHKITKRGQNVTFRCDPISEHNRLYWYRQTLGQGPEFLTYFQNEAQLEKSRLLSDRFSAERPKGSFSTLEIQRTEQGDSAMYLCASSLGASEGEQYFGPGTRLTVT.